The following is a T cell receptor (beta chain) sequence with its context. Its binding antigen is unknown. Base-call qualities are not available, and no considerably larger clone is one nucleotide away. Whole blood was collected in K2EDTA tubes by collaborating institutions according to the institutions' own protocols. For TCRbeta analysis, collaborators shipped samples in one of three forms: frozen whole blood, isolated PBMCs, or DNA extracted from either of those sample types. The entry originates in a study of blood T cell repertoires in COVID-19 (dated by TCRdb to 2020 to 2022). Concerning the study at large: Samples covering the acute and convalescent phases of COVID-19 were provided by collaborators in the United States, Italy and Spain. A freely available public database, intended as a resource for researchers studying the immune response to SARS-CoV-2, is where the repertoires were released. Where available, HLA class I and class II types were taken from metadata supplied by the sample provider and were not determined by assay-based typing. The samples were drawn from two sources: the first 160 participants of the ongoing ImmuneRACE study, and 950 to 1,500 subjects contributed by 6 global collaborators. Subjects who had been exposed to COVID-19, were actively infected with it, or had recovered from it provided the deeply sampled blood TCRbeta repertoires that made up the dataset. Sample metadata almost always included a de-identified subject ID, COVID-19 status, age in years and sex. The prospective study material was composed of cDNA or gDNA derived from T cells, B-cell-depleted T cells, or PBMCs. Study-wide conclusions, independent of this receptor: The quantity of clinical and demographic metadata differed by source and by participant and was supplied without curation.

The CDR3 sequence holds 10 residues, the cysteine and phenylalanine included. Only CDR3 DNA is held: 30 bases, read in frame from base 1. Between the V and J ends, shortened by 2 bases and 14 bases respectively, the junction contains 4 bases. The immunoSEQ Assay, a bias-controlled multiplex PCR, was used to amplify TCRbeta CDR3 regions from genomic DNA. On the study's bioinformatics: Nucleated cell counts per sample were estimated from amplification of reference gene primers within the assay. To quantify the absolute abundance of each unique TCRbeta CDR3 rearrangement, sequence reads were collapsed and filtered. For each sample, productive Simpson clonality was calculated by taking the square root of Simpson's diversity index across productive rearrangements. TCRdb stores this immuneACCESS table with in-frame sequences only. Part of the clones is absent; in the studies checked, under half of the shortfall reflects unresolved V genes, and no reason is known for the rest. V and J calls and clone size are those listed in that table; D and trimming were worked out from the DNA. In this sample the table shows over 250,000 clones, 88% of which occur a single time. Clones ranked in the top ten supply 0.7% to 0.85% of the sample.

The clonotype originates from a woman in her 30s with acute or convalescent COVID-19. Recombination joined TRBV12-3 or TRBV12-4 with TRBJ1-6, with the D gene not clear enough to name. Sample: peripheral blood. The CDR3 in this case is CASSLSTLHF. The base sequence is TGTGCCAGCAGTTTATCAACCCTCCACTTT.